This TCR beta chain was sequenced during a study of naive CD8 T cells in extremely preterm neonates. Study observations and caveats: Limitations included small sample size and variable preterm productive templates. Relative to older groups, preterm infants had shorter, less trimmed CDR3s with fewer N additions.

Cord blood came from elective full-term cesareans at roughly 35-42 weeks without labor or membrane rupture. Mothers with known HIV infection were excluded. Trimming cost V 4 bases and J 2 bases, with 12 bases left between them. CDR3 length equals 15 residues. CDR1 MNHEY and CDR2 SVGAGI come from the germline V gene. On this clone itself: Its target is not known.

Clones were read by immunoSEQ multiplex PCR, and TCRdb kept only the in-frame ones, dropping some. The sample records 7,100 or so clones, 95% to 98% being singletons. The origin of this receptor is a newborn in good health. V is TRBV6-5 and J is TRBJ2-1, with D possibly being TRBD2 (6 bases). The sample consisted of naive CD8+ T cells from cord blood. The CDR3 nucleotides read TGTGCCAGCAGTTTCGGGACTCTGGCCTACAATGAGCAGTTCTTC. Its translation is CASSFGTLAYNEQFF.